This T cell receptor (beta chain) was captured by sequencing in a study of cytomegalovirus exposure and HLA in healthy donors. Overall study: Unique TCR beta sequences numbering 117 million came from 190 million or so T cells in an earlier analysis.

PCR was performed using 60 Vbeta and 13 Jbeta primers. The data were produced by immunoSEQ multiplex PCR, yet TCRdb's version contains in-frame clones alone and is incomplete. The data contain about 160,000 clones, just under 80% of them singletons. Remarks on this clone: As yet, its antigen is unknown.

Whole-study results and caveats: Being productive about 90% or about 30% of the time was typical of most TCR beta V segments in an earlier analysis. Under in vitro conditions, three CMV-associated chains were confirmed as specific for CMV antigens.

Trimming cost V 4 bases and J 0 bases; bases outside gene matches: 4. Per the germline V gene, CDR1 is SGHTA and CDR2 is FQGNSA. This CDR3 contains 16 residues. V gene TRBV7-2 combines with J gene TRBJ1-5; 9 bases are shared with TRBD1. This clonotype was sampled from a woman aged 45-59 years in good health and CMV-seronegative. The sequenced material came from PBMCs. The DNA of the CDR3 is TGTGCCAGCAGCTCGAGGACAGGGGCTAGCAATCAGCCCCAGCATTTT. Amino acids: CASSSRTGASNQPQHF.